This T cell receptor (beta chain) is drawn from a study of tumor and adjacent non-tumor tissue in lung cancer. The library came from three nested PCR rounds adapted from ARM-PCR protocols. TCRdb reanalysed the multiplex PCR reads using MiXCR and keeps one entry per CDR3 protein. The table lists roughly 120,000 distinct CDR3 sequences, roughly 73% of them singletons, with about 40% in the top ten. Germline V gene sequence: CDR1 SGHAT, CDR2 FQDESV (reference sequence). Termini included, the CDR3 measures 15 amino acids. Worth noting for this clonotype: The conserved final phenylalanine or tryptophan is absent from the CDR3, which likely points to a read error. It is unclear where the CDR3 begins or ends on the DNA, so no DNA is shown, and the CDR3 is as TCRdb lists it.

This sample's RNA came from whole unsorted tissue. The receptor comes from a woman aged 60-75 years with non-small cell lung cancer. The sequencing input was lung tumor tissue. The chain carries TRBV11-1 and TRBJ2-1; the table's D call TRBD1 went unverified against the DNA. The CDR3 loop reads CASSLLGTSFNEEFL.